This TCR beta chain was recorded in a study of beta chain features in type 1 diabetes. Overall study findings and caveats: Shorter TCRB CDR3s, moderately but significantly so, were found in Type 1 diabetes patients in all four CD4+ subsets. The naive, central memory and Treg TCRB repertoires of patients appeared to be more similar to one another than those of healthy donors.

The entirety of the isolated RNA underwent reverse transcription, so expressed TCRB transcripts were sequenced. Profiled with immunoSEQ multiplex PCR; TCRdb holds only in-frame clones, not every one. The table has around 240,000 clones, approximately 16% seen once; the top ten hold more than 0.075%. Donors underwent one heparinised blood draw, 100 to 150 mL on average. This CDR3 is built from 13 residues. Germline V gene data show CDR1 as LNHNV and CDR2 as YYDKDF (reference sequence). Trimming stripped 1 base from V and 2 bases from J, with 5 bases between. This clone was detected a few times. Its antigen is not identified.

The specimen was naive CD4+ T cells from blood. The TCR sequence derives from a man aged 25 to 40 with type 1 diabetes. V gene TRBV15 combines with J gene TRBJ2-5; no clear D. DNA of the CDR3: TGTGCCACCAGCAGAGGACCGCAAGAGACCCAGTACTTC. It is translated as CATSRGPQETQYF.